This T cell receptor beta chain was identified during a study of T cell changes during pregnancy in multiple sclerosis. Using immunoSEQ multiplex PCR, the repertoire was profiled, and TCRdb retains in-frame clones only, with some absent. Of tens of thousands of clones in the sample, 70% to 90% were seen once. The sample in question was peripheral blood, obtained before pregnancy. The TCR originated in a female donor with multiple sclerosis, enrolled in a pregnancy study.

The CDR3 nucleotides are TGTGCCTGGCAGGGTATAACTAATGAAAAACTGTTTTTT. Translated, it gives CAWQGITNEKLFF. The chain uses TRBV30 and TRBJ1-4; D may be TRBD1 (5 bases). The CDR3 is 13 amino acids. CDR1 and CDR2 from the germline V gene are GTSNPN and SVGIG (reference sequence). The V and J ends lost 5 bases and 1 base respectively, with 8 bases between them.